This T cell receptor beta chain was found in a study of blood T cell repertoires in COVID-19 (dated by TCRdb to 2020 to 2021). In the study overall: Collaborator samples came from the United States, Italy and Spain and covered acute and convalescent phases of COVID-19. The prospective study material was composed of cDNA or gDNA derived from T cells, B-cell-depleted T cells, or PBMCs. Subjects who had been exposed to COVID-19, were actively infected with it, or had recovered from it provided the deeply sampled blood TCRbeta repertoires that made up the dataset. A freely available public database, intended as a resource for researchers studying the immune response to SARS-CoV-2, is where the repertoires were released. Samples were obtained from the ongoing ImmuneRACE study (first 160 participants) and from 1,254 subjects provided by 6 global collaborators. The sample metadata nearly always contained a de-identified subject ID, COVID-19 status, age in years and sex. HLA class I and class II types, where available, came from metadata supplied by the sample provider rather than from assay-based typing. On the study overall, not on this receptor specifically: The quantity of clinical and demographic metadata differed by source and by participant and was supplied without curation.

Trimming removed 6 bases from V and 2 bases from J; the gene matches leave 9 bases unexplained. As encoded in the germline V gene (reference sequence), CDR1 is MNHEY while CDR2 is SMNVEV. The CDR3, cysteine through phenylalanine, is 15 amino acids long. Just CDR3 DNA is preserved here, 45 bases in frame from base 1. TCRbeta CDR3 regions were amplified from genomic DNA using the immunoSEQ Assay, a bias-controlled multiplex PCR. For the original study's pipeline: Within the assay, amplification of reference gene primers was used to estimate how many nucleated cells each sample contained. To quantify the absolute abundance of each unique TCRbeta CDR3 rearrangement, sequence reads were collapsed and filtered. For each sample, productive Simpson clonality was calculated as the square root of Simpson's diversity index over productive rearrangements. Held by TCRdb, this immuneACCESS table contains in-frame sequences only and omits some clones. Under half of the omission traces to an unresolved V gene where checked; the cause of the rest is unknown. V, J and clone size were drawn from that table, and D and trimming were deduced from the DNA. Across this sample there are 200,000 to 250,000 clones, with 82% seen only once. Around 12% of the sample comes from the top ten.

Whole blood was collected in K2EDTA tubes by collaborating institutions according to the institutions' own protocols. For TCRbeta analysis, collaborators shipped samples as frozen whole blood, isolated PBMCs, or DNA extracted from either of those sample types. This clone has a single count. Its antigen is still unknown. No clone much larger than this one lies a single base away; base qualities are absent. The sequence links TRBV27 to TRBJ2-7; 8 bases in the junction line up with TRBD2. This TCR was sampled from a woman aged 40 to 50 with acute or convalescent COVID-19. Sequenced sample: peripheral blood. The CDR3 reads CASRTHSGGPYEQYF. The DNA sequence is TGTGCCAGCAGGACCCATTCGGGAGGGCCCTACGAGCAGTACTTC.